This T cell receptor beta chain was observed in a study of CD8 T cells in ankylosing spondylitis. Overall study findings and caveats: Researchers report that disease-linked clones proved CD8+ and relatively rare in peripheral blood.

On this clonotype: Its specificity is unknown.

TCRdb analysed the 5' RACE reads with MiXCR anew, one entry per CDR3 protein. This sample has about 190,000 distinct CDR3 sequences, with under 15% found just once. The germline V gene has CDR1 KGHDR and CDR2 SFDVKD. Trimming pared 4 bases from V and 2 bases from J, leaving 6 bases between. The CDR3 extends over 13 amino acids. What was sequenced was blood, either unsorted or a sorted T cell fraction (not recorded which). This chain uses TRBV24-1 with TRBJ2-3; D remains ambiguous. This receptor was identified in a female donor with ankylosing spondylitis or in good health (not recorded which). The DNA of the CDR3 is TGTGCCACCAGTGAGTCTAACACAGATACGCAGTATTTT. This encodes CATSESNTDTQYF.